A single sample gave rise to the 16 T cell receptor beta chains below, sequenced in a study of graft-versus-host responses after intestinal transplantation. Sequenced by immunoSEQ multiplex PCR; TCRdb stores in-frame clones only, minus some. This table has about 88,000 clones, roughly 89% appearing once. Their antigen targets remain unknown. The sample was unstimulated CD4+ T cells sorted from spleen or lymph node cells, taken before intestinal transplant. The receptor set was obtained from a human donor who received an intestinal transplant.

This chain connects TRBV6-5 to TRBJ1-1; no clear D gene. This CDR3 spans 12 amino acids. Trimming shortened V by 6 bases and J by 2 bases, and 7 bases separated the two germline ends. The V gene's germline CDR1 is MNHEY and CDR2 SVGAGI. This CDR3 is CASSRPNTEAFF. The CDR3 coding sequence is TGTGCCAGCAGCCGACCCAACACTGAAGCTTTCTTT.

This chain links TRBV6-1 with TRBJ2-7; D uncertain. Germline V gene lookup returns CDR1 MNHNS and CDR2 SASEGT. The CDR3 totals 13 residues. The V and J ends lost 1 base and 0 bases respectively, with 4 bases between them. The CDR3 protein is CASSEVTSYEQYF. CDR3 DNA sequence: TGTGCCAGCAGTGAAGTGACCTCCTACGAGCAGTACTTC.

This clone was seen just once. As DNA, the CDR3 is TGTGCCAGCAGCTCGGGACTAGCGGGAGCCATAGATACGCAGTATTTT. Amino acids: CASSSGLAGAIDTQYF. The V gene is TRBV5-5, the J gene TRBJ2-3; 14 bases align to TRBD2. V lost 3 bases to trimming and J lost 5 bases; unmatched junction nucleotides: 5. Germline CDR1 is SGHKS and CDR2 is YYEKEE (reference sequence). CDR3 length: 16 amino acids.

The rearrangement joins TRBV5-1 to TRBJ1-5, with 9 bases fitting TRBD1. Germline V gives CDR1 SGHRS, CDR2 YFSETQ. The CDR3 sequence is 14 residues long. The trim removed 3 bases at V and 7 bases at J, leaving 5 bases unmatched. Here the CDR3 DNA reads TGCGCCAGCAGCTGGACAGGGGATGGGCAGCCCCAGCATTTT. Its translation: CASSWTGDGQPQHF.

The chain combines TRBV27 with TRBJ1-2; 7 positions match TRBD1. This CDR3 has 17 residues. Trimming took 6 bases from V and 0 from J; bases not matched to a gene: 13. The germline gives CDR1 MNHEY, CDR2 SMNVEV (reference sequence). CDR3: CASRPLGTERANYGYTF. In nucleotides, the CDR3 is TGTGCCAGCAGACCTCTCGGGACAGAGAGAGCTAACTATGGCTACACCTTC.

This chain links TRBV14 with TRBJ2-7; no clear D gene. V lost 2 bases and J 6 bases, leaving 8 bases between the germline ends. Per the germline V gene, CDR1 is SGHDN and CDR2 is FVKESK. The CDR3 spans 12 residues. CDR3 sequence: CASSQYVTEQYF. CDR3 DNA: TGTGCCAGCAGCCAATACGTGACCGAGCAGTACTTC.

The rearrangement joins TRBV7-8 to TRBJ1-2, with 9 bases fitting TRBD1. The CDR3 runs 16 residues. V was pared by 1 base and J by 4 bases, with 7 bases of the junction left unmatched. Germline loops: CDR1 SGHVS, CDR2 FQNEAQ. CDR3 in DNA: TGTGCCAGCAGCTTAGATATAGACAGGGGGGGCTATGGCTACACCTTC. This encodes CASSLDIDRGGYGYTF.

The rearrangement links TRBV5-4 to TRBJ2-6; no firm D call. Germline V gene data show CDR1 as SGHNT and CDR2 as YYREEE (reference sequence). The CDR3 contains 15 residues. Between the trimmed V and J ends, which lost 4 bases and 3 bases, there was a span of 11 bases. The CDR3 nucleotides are TGTGCCAGCAGCCCCCAGTGGAATGGGGCCAACGTCCTGACTTTC. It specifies CASSPQWNGANVLTF.

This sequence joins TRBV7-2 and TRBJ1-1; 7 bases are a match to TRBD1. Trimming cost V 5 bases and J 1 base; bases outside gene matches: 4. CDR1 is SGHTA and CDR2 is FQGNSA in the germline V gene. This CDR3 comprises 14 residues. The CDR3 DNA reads TGTGCCAGCAGCACCCCAGGGGGGAACACTGAAGCTTTCTTT. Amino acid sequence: CASSTPGGNTEAFF.

DNA of the CDR3: TGTGCCACCAGCAGAGATTTGGTCGGCGGAGGCACCTACGAGCAGTACTTC. Translation: CATSRDLVGGGTYEQYF. This chain uses TRBV15 with TRBJ2-7; D is possibly TRBD2 (5 bases). This CDR3 has 17 amino acids. The germline V gene has CDR1 LNHNV and CDR2 YYDKDF (reference sequence). With 0 bases removed from V and 2 bases from J, the gap between germline ends came to 17 bases. Based on the CDR3 plus reference TRBV15 and TRBJ2-7, the full variable domain is DAMVIQNPRYQVTQFGKPVTLSCSQTLNHNVMYWYQQKSSQAPKLLFHYYDKDFNNEADTPDNFQSRRPNTSFCFLDIRSPGLGDTAMYLCATSRDLVGGGTYEQYFGPGTRLTVT.

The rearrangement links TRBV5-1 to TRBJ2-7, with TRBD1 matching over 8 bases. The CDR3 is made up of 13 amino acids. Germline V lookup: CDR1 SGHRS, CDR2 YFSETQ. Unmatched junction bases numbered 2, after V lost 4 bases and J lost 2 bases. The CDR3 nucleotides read TGCGCCAGCAGCGTGGACAGGGCCTACGAGCAGTACTTC. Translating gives CASSVDRAYEQYF.

CDR3 in DNA: TGCGCCAGCAGCTTGAGGACACGGTCTAACAATGAGCAGTTCTTC. It yields the protein CASSLRTRSNNEQFF. The V gene is TRBV5-1, the J gene TRBJ2-1, with D possibly matching TRBD1 (5 bases). This CDR3 has 15 amino acids. Per germline, CDR1 SGHRS and CDR2 YFSETQ. Trimming cost V 1 base and J 5 bases, with 13 bases left between them.

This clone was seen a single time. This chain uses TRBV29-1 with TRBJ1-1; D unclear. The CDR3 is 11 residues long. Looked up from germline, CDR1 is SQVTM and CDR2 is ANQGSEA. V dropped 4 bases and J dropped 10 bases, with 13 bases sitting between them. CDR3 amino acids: CSVVATRLAFF. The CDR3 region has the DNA TGCAGCGTTGTGGCCACAAGGTTAGCTTTCTTT. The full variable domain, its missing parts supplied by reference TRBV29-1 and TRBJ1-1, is SAVISQKPSRDICQRGTSLTIQCQVDSQVTMMFWYRQQPGQSLTLIATANQGSEATYESGFVIDKFPISRPNLTFSTLTVSNMSPEDSSIYLCSVVATRLAFFGQGTRLTVV.

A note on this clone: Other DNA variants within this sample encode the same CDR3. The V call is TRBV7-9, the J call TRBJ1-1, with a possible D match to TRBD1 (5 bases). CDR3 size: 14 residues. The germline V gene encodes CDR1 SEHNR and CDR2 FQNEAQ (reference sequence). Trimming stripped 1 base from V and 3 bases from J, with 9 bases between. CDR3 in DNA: TGTGCCAGCAGCTTAGGATTGGGGGACACTGAAGCTTTCTTT. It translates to CASSLGLGDTEAFF.

CDR3 protein: CATSRDLARGLGEQYF. Written as DNA, the CDR3 is TGTGCCACCAGCAGAGATTTGGCCAGGGGGCTGGGGGAGCAGTACTTC. The chain recombines TRBV15 with TRBJ2-7, with 8 bases fitting TRBD1. The CDR3 totals 16 residues. After removal of 0 bases from V and 7 bases from J, the junction contained 11 bases not matched to a gene. Germline CDR1 and CDR2: LNHNV and YYDKDF (reference sequence).

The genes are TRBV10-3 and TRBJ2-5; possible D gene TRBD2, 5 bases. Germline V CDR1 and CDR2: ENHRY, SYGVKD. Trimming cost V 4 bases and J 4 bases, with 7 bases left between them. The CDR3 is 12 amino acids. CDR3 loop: CAISGGSETQYF. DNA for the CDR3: TGTGCCATCAGTGGAGGGTCAGAGACCCAGTACTTC.